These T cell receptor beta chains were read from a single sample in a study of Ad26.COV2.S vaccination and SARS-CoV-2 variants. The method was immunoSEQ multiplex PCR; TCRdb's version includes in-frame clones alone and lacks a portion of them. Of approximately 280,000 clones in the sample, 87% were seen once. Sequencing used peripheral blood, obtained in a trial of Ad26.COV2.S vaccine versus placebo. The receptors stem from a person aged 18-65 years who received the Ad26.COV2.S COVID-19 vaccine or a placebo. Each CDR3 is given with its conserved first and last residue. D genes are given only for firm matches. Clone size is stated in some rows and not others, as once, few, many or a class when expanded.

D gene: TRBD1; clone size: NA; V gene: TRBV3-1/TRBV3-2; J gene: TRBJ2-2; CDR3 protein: CASTQDRVPPGELFF; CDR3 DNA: TGTGCCAGCACCCAGGACAGGGTTCCTCCCGGGGAGCTGTTTTTT
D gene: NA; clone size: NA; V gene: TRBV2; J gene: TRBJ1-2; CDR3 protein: CASSDFVVYGYTF; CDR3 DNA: TGTGCCAGCAGTGACTTTGTTGTCTATGGCTACACCTTC
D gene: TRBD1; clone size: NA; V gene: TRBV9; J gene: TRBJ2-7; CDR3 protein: CASSVVDGTGDRLVYEQYF; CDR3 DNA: TGTGCCAGCAGCGTAGTCGACGGGACAGGGGACCGTCTGGTCTACGAGCAGTACTTC
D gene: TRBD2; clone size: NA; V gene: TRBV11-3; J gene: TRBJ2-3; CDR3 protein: CASSFGTSGSTDTQYF; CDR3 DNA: TGTGCCAGCAGCTTCGGGACTAGCGGGAGCACAGATACGCAGTATTTT
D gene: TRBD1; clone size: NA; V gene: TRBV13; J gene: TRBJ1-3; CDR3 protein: CASSPRTGGSDTIYF; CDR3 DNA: TGTGCCAGCAGCCCACGGACAGGGGGCTCGGACACCATATATTTT
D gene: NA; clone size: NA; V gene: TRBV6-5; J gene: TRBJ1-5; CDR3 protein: CASSYYDGGTQHF; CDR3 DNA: TGTGCCAGCAGTTACTATGACGGGGGGACCCAGCATTTT
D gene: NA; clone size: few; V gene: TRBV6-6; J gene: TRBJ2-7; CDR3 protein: CASKAWDRGEQYF; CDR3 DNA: TGTGCCAGCAAGGCGTGGGACCGAGGCGAGCAGTACTTC
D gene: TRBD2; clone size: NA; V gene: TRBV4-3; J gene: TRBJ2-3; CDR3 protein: CASSQDRAGGPATQYF; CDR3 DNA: TGCGCCAGCAGCCAAGATAGGGCGGGGGGACCAGCTACGCAGTATTTT
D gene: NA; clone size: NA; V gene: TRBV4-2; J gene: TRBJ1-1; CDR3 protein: CASSQDRTDGTEAFF; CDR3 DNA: TGTGCCAGCAGCCAAGATCGGACCGATGGGACTGAAGCTTTCTTT
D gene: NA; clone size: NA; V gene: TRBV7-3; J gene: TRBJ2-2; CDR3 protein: CASSQLGIGELFF; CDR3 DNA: TGTGCCAGCAGCCAACTGGGCATTGGGGAGCTGTTTTTT
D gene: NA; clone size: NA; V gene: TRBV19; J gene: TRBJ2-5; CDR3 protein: CASSIDRGETQYF; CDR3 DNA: TGTGCCAGTAGTATAGATCGGGGTGAGACCCAGTACTTC
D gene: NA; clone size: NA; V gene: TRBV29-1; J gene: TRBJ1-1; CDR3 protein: CSVDGLGGREIEAFF; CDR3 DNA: TGCAGCGTTGATGGGCTGGGAGGCAGGGAGATTGAAGCTTTCTTT
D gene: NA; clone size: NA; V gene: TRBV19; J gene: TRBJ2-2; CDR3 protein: CASSISVTGELFF; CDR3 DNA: TGTGCCAGTAGTATATCGGTCACCGGGGAGCTGTTTTTT
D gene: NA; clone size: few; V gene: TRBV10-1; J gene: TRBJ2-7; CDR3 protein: CASSDVAYEQYF; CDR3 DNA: TGCGCCAGCAGTGATGTGGCCTACGAGCAGTACTTC
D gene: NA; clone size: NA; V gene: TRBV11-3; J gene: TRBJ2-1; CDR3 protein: CASSLDSSPGNEQFF; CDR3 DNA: TGTGCCAGCAGCTTAGATTCCAGTCCGGGGAATGAGCAGTTCTTC
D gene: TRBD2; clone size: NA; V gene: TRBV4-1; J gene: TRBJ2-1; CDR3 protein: CASSQASSGSSEQFF; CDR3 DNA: TGCGCCAGCAGCCAAGCCTCTAGCGGGAGTAGTGAGCAGTTCTTC
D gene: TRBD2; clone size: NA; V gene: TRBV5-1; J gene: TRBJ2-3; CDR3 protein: CASSLEGGPVDTQYF; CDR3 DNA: TGCGCCAGCAGCTTGGAGGGAGGGCCGGTGGATACGCAGTATTTT
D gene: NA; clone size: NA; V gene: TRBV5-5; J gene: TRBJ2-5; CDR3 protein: CASSLAGVRQETQYF; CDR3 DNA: TGTGCCAGCAGCTTGGCGGGCGTCAGGCAAGAGACCCAGTACTTC
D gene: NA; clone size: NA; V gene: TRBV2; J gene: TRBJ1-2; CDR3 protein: CASSEIQGSYTF; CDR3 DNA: TGTGCCAGCAGTGAAATTCAGGGAAGCTACACCTTC
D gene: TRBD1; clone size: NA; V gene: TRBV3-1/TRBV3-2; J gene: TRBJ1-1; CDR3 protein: CASSLQRGQTAEAFF; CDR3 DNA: TGTGCCAGCAGCCTACAGAGGGGGCAGACGGCTGAAGCTTTCTTT
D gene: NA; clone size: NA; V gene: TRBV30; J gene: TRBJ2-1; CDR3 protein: CAGPPAGQNSYNEQFF; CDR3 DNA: TGTGCCGGTCCGCCGGCCGGACAGAACTCCTACAATGAGCAGTTCTTC
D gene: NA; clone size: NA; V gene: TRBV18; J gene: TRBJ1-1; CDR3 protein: CASSPTEQRGTEAFF; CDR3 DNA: TGTGCCAGCTCACCTACCGAACAGAGAGGCACTGAAGCTTTCTTT
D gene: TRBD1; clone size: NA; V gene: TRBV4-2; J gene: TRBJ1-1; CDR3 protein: CASSPEEGASTEAFF; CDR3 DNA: TGTGCCAGCAGCCCTGAGGAGGGGGCCTCCACTGAAGCTTTCTTT